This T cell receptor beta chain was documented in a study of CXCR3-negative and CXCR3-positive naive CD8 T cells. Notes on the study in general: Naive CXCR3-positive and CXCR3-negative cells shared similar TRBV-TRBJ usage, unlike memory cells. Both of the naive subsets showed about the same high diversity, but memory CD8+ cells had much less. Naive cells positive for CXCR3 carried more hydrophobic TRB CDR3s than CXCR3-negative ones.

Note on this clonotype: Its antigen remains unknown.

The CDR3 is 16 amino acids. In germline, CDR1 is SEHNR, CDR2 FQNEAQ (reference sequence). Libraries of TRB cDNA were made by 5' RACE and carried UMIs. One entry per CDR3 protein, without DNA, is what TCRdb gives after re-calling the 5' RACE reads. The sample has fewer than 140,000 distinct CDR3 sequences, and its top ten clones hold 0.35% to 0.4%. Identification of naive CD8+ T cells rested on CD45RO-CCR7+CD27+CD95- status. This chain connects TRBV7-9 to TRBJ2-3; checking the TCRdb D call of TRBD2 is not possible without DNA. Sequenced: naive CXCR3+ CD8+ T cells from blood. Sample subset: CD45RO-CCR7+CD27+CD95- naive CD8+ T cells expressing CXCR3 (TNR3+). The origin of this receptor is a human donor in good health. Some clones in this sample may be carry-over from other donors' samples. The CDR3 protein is CASSSITSGFTDTQYF.